The rows below give T cell receptor beta chains drawn from one sample of a study of CD8 T cells in Susac syndrome. TCRdb analysed the immunoSEQ multiplex PCR reads with MiXCR anew, one entry per CDR3 protein. The profile shows some 180,000 distinct CDR3 sequences, roughly 90% of them singletons. The material sequenced was CD4+ T cells from PBMCs. These TCRs come from a human donor with Susac syndrome. CDR3s include the opening cysteine and the closing phenylalanine or tryptophan. The D gene is left open where the match is weak. Clone size is given for some rows only: seen once, a few or many times, or a class if the clone is expanded.

>NA|TRBJ2-7|TRBV20-1|NA
CSARDVRSYEQYF
TGCAGTGCTAGAGATGTTAGATCCTACGAGCAGTACTTC
>few|TRBJ1-2|TRBV5-1|NA
CASSGMVSYGYTF
TGCGCCAGCAGTGGGATGGTCTCTTATGGCTACACCTTC
>few|TRBJ1-4|TRBV11-2|NA
CASSQGLNEKLFF
TGTGCCAGCAGCCAGGGATTGAATGAAAAACTGTTTTTT
>once|TRBJ1-6|TRBV4-2|NA
CASSQDRESPLHF
TGTGCCAGCAGCCAAGATAGGGAATCACCCCTCCACTTT
>NA|TRBJ1-1|TRBV18|NA
CASSPTTDTEAFF
TGTGCCAGCTCACCTACCACGGACACTGAAGCTTTCTTT
>NA|TRBJ1-5|TRBV20-1|NA
CSAREVLSNQPQHF
TGCAGTGCTAGAGAAGTACTTAGCAATCAGCCCCAGCATTTT
>NA|TRBJ2-1|TRBV7-2|NA
CASSLVTGSNNEQFF
TGTGCCAGCAGCTTAGTCACAGGTTCGAATAATGAGCAGTTCTTC
>NA|TRBJ2-3|TRBV7-2|TRBD2
CASSYQAGTTDTQYF
TGTGCCAGCAGTTACCAAGCGGGGACCACAGATACGCAGTATTTT
>NA|TRBJ1-1|TRBV5-4|NA
CASSFPTGTNTEAFF
TGTGCCAGCAGCTTCCCGACCGGGACTAACACTGAAGCTTTCTTT
>NA|TRBJ1-2|TRBV30|NA
CAWIGGRGGYTF
TGTGCCTGGATCGGAGGGCGAGGTGGCTACACCTTC
>once|TRBJ2-7|TRBV6-5|TRBD2
CASSPSGRAREQYF
TGTGCCAGCAGCCCTAGCGGGAGGGCCAGGGAGCAGTACTTC
>NA|TRBJ2-5|TRBV4-2|NA
CASSHPSGGIQETQYF
TGTGCCAGCAGCCATCCCAGTGGCGGGATCCAAGAGACCCAGTACTTC
>NA|TRBJ1-5|TRBV18|NA
CASSSDSLYQPQHF
TGTGCCAGCTCATCGGACAGCCTTTATCAGCCCCAGCATTTT
>NA|TRBJ2-5|TRBV11-3|TRBD2
CASSLEASGRETQYF
TGTGCCAGCAGCTTAGAGGCTAGCGGGAGAGAGACCCAGTACTTC
>NA|TRBJ2-5|TRBV5-1|TRBD2
CASSFWTSGGETQYF
TGCGCCAGCAGCTTTTGGACTAGCGGGGGAGAGACCCAGTACTTC
>NA|TRBJ1-4|TRBV3-1|TRBD1
CASSKGQGASEKLFF
TGTGCCAGCAGCAAGGGACAGGGGGCTTCTGAAAAACTGTTTTTT
>NA|TRBJ2-1|TRBV14|NA
CASSLGRSSYNEQFF
TGTGCCAGCAGCCTGGGACGGAGCTCCTACAATGAGCAGTTCTTC
>NA|TRBJ2-1|TRBV6-2/TRBV6-3|NA
CASSPLSIHEQFF
TGTGCCAGCAGCCCTCTATCGATCCATGAGCAGTTCTTC
>once|TRBJ1-1|TRBV27|TRBD1
CASSVRTGSKAFF
TGTGCCAGCAGTGTGAGGACAGGGAGTAAAGCTTTCTTT
>NA|TRBJ2-1|TRBV20-1|NA
CSAGTLGQTYNEQFF
TGCAGTGCTGGAACTCTGGGACAAACCTACAATGAGCAGTTCTTC
>NA|TRBJ1-1|TRBV30|NA
CAWSGGAGDATEAFF
TGTGCCTGGAGTGGGGGTGCGGGGGATGCGACTGAAGCTTTCTTT
>NA|TRBJ2-1|TRBV20-1|TRBD2
CSAPPILDGGNEQFF
TGCAGTGCCCCCCCGATACTAGACGGGGGGAATGAGCAGTTCTTC
>NA|TRBJ2-7|TRBV4-1|NA
CASSQDPGWEQYF
TGCGCCAGCAGCCAAGACCCGGGTTGGGAGCAGTACTTC
>NA|TRBJ1-2|TRBV12-3/TRBV12-4|TRBD1
CASSFGRGGYGYTF
TGTGCCAGCAGTTTCGGCAGGGGGGGCTATGGCTACACCTTC
>NA|TRBJ2-2|TRBV12-3/TRBV12-4|NA
CASRAFGSNTGELFF
TGTGCCAGCAGAGCCTTCGGTTCCAACACCGGGGAGCTGTTTTTT
>once|TRBJ2-1|TRBV4-1|NA
CASSQVVLSRFGDEQFF
TGCGCCAGCAGCCAAGTCGTTTTGTCCCGTTTCGGGGATGAGCAGTTCTTC
>NA|TRBJ2-6|TRBV10-3|TRBD2
CAIREGVLAAGANVLTF
TGTGCCATCAGGGAGGGGGTACTAGCGGCAGGGGCCAACGTCCTGACTTTC
>NA|TRBJ1-4|TRBV5-6|NA
CASSSPGLFNEKLFF
TGTGCCAGCAGCTCCCCGGGACTCTTCAATGAAAAACTGTTTTTT